This record concerns one T cell receptor beta chain sequence. This sample was taken from a study of blood T cell repertoires in COVID-19. Study-wide background: The study drew acute and convalescent COVID-19 samples from the United States, Italy and Spain. PBMCs, B-cell-depleted T cells, or T cells were the source of the cDNA or gDNA that made up the material.

Sequencing was performed with immunoSEQ multiplex PCR; in TCRdb, only in-frame clones are kept and a portion is missing. The top ten clones hold just under 2% of a sample with 150,000 to 200,000 clones, approximately 95% of them seen once. From germline, CDR1 is SGDLS and CDR2 YYNGEE. With 3 bases clipped from V and 8 bases from J, the junction kept 7 bases outside the gene matches. This CDR3 is 13 amino acids long. J is TRBJ2-5 and V is TRBV9, with 7 positions matching TRBD1. Source material: peripheral blood. This sequence originates from a woman aged 60 to 75 with COVID-19, enrolled during active disease. CDR3 DNA sequence: TGTGCCAGCAGCGAAGGGACAGCCTCTACCCAGTACTTC. Residues: CASSEGTASTQYF.